The clone carrying this T cell receptor (beta chain) was picked up many times. Its matching antigen is unknown. The data originate from a study of T-cell reconstitution after alpha-beta-depleted transplantation in children. Study outcomes and limitations: Counts and diversity of T cells one year after transplant came mostly from newly produced T cells. Reportedly, only several hundred clones from non-depleted graft cells drove alpha-beta T-cell counts at about two months. Surviving recipient T cells and thymic progenitors produced the high day-60 TCRbeta diversity seen in some patients.

Preparing the TCRbeta library involved the use of unique molecular identifiers. A single record per CDR3 protein comes from TCRdb applying MiXCR to the PCR reads. The sample carries over 150,000 distinct CDR3 sequences, 11% recorded once. This CDR3 spans 14 amino acids. V was clipped by 5 bases and J by 0 bases, with 13 bases between them. The germline V gene encodes CDR1 DFQATT and CDR2 SNEGSKA (reference sequence). This sample comprised PBMCs, obtained before TCRalphabeta/CD19-depleted stem cell transplant. The source is a boy aged 2 to 10 with acute myeloid leukemia, due to receive a stem cell transplant. The chain has TRBV20-1 and TRBJ1-1; D is undetermined. In DNA, the CDR3 is TGCAGTGCTCCCCGTTTGGGGTTGAACACTGAAGCTTTCTTT. This translates into CSAPRLGLNTEAFF.